This entry is about one T cell receptor (beta chain). Its binding antigen is unknown. One base away there is no much larger clone; base qualities are not given. The CDR3 sequence holds 14 residues, the cysteine and phenylalanine included. The kept DNA is CDR3 alone, 42 bases in frame from the first base. V ends up 4 bases short and J 7 bases short, with an unmatched junction base count of 6. The CDR1 and CDR2 encoded by the germline V gene (reference sequence) are LNHDA and SQIVND. Taken with the paper, the label for treatment or condition translates to: in vitro stimulation with specific CMV peptide epitopes to enrich CMV-specific T cells. Sequencing was carried out with an Illumina HiSeq 1500. TCRdb reprocessed the public reads (quality trimming at Q25 with fastp, clone calling with MiXCR) and kept in-frame beta chains. Duplicate CDR3 protein sequences are folded into a single record with the most common DNA and genes. The sample records approximately 340,000 distinct CDR3 sequences, almost 30% of which are singletons. 20% of the sample lies in the top ten.

The data belong to a study of T cell repertoires in cytomegalovirus infection (dated 2019 in TCRdb). A note on the overall study: Peptide stimulations targeted recently identified HLA-C-restricted CMV epitopes, whose presentation resists viral immunomodulation, together with well-studied HLA-B-restricted epitopes. Donor HLA type was relevant to the analysis, because carriage of CMV infection together with the matching HLA type was indicated by public TCR beta signatures.

Here is what the overall study found, with its caveats: The ex vivo response was dominated by HLA-C-restricted CMV-specific TCR beta clonotypes, which also provided the single most frequent clonotype in two of eight donors. Cumulative frequency of public TCR beta family members discriminated carriers of CMV infection plus the relevant HLA type in this cohort and an independent roughly 340-donor cohort.

The sequence joins TRBV19 to TRBJ2-1, with 8 bases in between that match TRBD1. The sequence was obtained from a human donor in good health (CMV status not recorded). Some clones in this sample may be carry-over from other donors' samples. This material consisted of cultured PBMCs, taken from culture after CMV antigen stimulation. At the DNA level, the sequence is TGTGCCAGTAGTAATGCAGGGGGCGGGAATGAGCAGTTCTTC. This sequence encodes CASSNAGGGNEQFF.